A single sample gave rise to the 15 T cell receptor beta chains below, sequenced in a study of OX40 agonist ivuxolimab in advanced cancers. Only in-frame clones appear in the TCRdb table, and some are missing; sequencing was by immunoSEQ multiplex PCR. The repertoire holds roughly 60,000 clones, with less than 90% as singletons. This material consisted of CD4+ or CD8+ T cells sorted from blood, taken in a trial of the OX40 agonist ivuxolimab. The receptors stem from an adult with an advanced solid tumor such as melanoma, head and neck, liver or kidney cancer.

In this sample, this clone turned up once. The CDR3 DNA sequence: TGTGCCAGCAGAACAGGGGCCTCTACCTACGAGCAGTACTTC. It encodes CASRTGASTYEQYF. The chain combines TRBV6-6 with TRBJ2-7; 7 bases are a match to TRBD1. CDR1 is MNHNY and CDR2 is SVGAGI in the germline V gene (reference sequence). The ends lost 6 bases at V and 2 bases at J; junction bases unmatched: 7. The CDR3 extends over 14 amino acids.

A few counts support this clone. Other DNA sequences in this specimen translate into the identical CDR3. This CDR3 is CASSQGRETQYF. The CDR3 nucleotides are TGTGCCAGCAGCCAGGGAAGGGAGACCCAGTACTTC. The chain has TRBV11-2 and TRBJ2-5; tentative D call: TRBD1 (5 bases). Trimming took off 5 bases at V and 5 bases at J, with 9 bases between the two ends. The CDR3 extends over 12 amino acids. Germline V gives CDR1 SGHAT, CDR2 FQNNGV.

The chain links TRBV30 to TRBJ1-6; 7 bases match TRBD1. The CDR3 runs 14 residues. V lost 1 base to trimming and J lost 5 bases; unmatched junction nucleotides: 2. Germline V gives CDR1 GTSNPN, CDR2 SVGIG (reference sequence). CDR3 region: CAWSAGQDNSPLHF. CDR3 sequence (DNA): TGTGCCTGGAGTGCCGGACAGGATAATTCACCCCTCCACTTT. Filled out from reference TRBV30 and TRBJ1-6, the complete variable domain reads SQTIHQWPATLVQPVGSPLSLECTVEGTSNPNLYWYRQAAGRGLQLLFYSVGIGQISSEVPQNLSASRPQDRQFILSSKKLLLSDSGFYLCAWSAGQDNSPLHFGNGTRLTVT.

In this sample, this clone turned up a few times. The chain is built from TRBV5-4 and TRBJ2-2; 9 bases are a match to TRBD1. V gave up 4 bases and J gave up 3 bases; unmatched junction bases: 7. This CDR3 has 16 amino acids. Per the germline V gene, CDR1 is SGHNT and CDR2 is YYREEE (reference sequence). The CDR3 loop reads CASSDARDRDTGELFF. The CDR3 DNA follows: TGTGCCAGCAGCGACGCCCGGGACAGGGACACCGGGGAGCTGTTTTTT.

This chain links TRBV7-9 with TRBJ2-5; unclear D gene. Germline lookup yields CDR1 SEHNR and CDR2 FQNEAQ (reference sequence). Trimming took 3 bases from V and 4 from J, leaving 15 bases between them. CDR3 size: 15 residues. CDR3 region: CASSFVGPLGETQYF. In DNA, the CDR3 is TGTGCCAGCAGCTTTGTCGGGCCCTTGGGAGAGACCCAGTACTTC.

This clone was detected only a few times. V and J are TRBV19 and TRBJ1-2; 8 nucleotides align to TRBD1. V lost 4 bases to trimming and J lost 8 bases; unmatched junction nucleotides: 6. CDR3 size: 13 residues. Looked up from germline, CDR1 is LNHDA and CDR2 is SQIVND (reference sequence). Written as DNA, the CDR3 is TGTGCCAGTAGTACCGGACAGGGAGACGGCTACACCTTC. Translated, it gives CASSTGQGDGYTF.

The CDR3 loop is CASMSGQGGNQPQHF. CDR3 DNA sequence: TGTGCCAGCATGTCTGGACAGGGTGGCAATCAGCCCCAGCATTTT. The chain recombines TRBV6-1 with TRBJ1-5; 8 nucleotides match TRBD1. The germline CDR1 and CDR2 sequences are MNHNS and SASEGT. This CDR3 spans 15 amino acids. V shed 7 bases and J 2 bases; nucleotides not matched to a gene: 7.

CDR3 sequence (DNA): TGTGCCAGCAGCGTCGCCGGGAGACATAGGGGTAACCATGAGCAGTTCTTC. Translated: CASSVAGRHRGNHEQFF. V and J are TRBV9 and TRBJ2-1; possibly TRBD2 for D (6 bases). Germline V lookup: CDR1 SGDLS, CDR2 YYNGEE. The CDR3 is 17 amino acids. V lost 2 bases and J 8 bases, leaving 23 bases between the germline ends.

This chain connects TRBV11-2 to TRBJ2-1, with no clear D. V lost 6 bases and J 8 bases, leaving 20 bases between the germline ends. CDR3 size: 15 residues. In germline, CDR1 is SGHAT, CDR2 FQNNGV. The CDR3 loop is CASRAGSPPSYEQFF. The CDR3 region has the DNA TGTGCCAGCAGGGCCGGGTCACCCCCATCATATGAGCAGTTCTTC.

This clone was observed a single time. The V call is TRBV6-6, the J call TRBJ1-1; D ambiguous. CDR1 is MNHNY, CDR2 SVGAGI, per germline (reference sequence). V was shortened by 5 bases and J by 3 bases, with 7 bases between the two germline ends. The CDR3 totals 12 residues. The CDR3 sequence is CASSRQYTEAFF. CDR3 in DNA: TGTGCCAGCAGTCGACAATACACTGAAGCTTTCTTT.

The chain is built from TRBV28 and TRBJ2-7; D is possibly TRBD1 or TRBD2 (5 bases each). Germline loops: CDR1 MDHEN, CDR2 SYDVKM. The ends were cut back, 6 bases at V and 2 bases at J, with 14 bases in the middle. The CDR3 totals 14 residues. The CDR3 here is CASSRGDLTYEQYF. CDR3 bases: TGTGCCAGCAGCCGTGGGGACCTTACCTACGAGCAGTACTTC.

V is TRBV30 and J is TRBJ2-2, with D tentatively TRBD2 (6 bases). Germline values: CDR1 GTSNPN, CDR2 SVGIG (reference sequence). CDR3 length equals 13 residues. V lost 4 bases to trimming and J lost 2 bases, with 8 bases between them. CDR3 coding DNA: TGTGCCTGGACGGGGGTAAACACCGGGGAGCTGTTTTTT. Amino acids: CAWTGVNTGELFF.

This chain links TRBV30 with TRBJ2-3; 8 nucleotides match TRBD2. CDR3 length equals 14 residues. Germline-derived CDR1 and CDR2 are GTSNPN and SVGIG (reference sequence). V lost 1 base and J lost 6; bases outside the gene matches: 6. This CDR3 is CAWSEGTSPDTQYF. The CDR3 DNA reads TGTGCCTGGAGTGAAGGGACTAGTCCGGATACGCAGTATTTT.

The rearrangement uses TRBV9 and TRBJ2-3; D is unclear. The CDR3 consists of 12 residues. Germline values: CDR1 SGDLS, CDR2 YYNGEE. The ends were cut back, 2 bases at V and 4 bases at J, with 5 bases in the middle. The CDR3 coding sequence is TGTGCCAGCAGCGTCGAGCCAGATACGCAGTATTTT. This codes for CASSVEPDTQYF. Together with reference TRBV9 and TRBJ2-3, the CDR3 gives the full variable domain: DSGVTQTPKHLITATGQRVTLRCSPRSGDLSVYWYQQSLDQGLQFLIQYYNGEERAKGNILERFSAQQFPDLHSELNLSSLELGDSALYFCASSVEPDTQYFGPGTRLTVL.

The chain links TRBV2 to TRBJ2-7; 8 positions match TRBD2. Trimming removed 6 bases from V and 4 bases from J; junction bases left unmatched: 8. The CDR3 extends over 14 amino acids. Germline values: CDR1 SNHLY, CDR2 FYNNEI. In nucleotides, the CDR3 is TGTGCCAGCAGAGCGAGCGGGGGAAGGTACGAGCAGTACTTC. It yields the protein CASRASGGRYEQYF.